Shown below are 17 T cell receptor beta chains from a single sample sequenced in a study of T cells after yellow fever vaccination (dated by TCRdb to the late 2010s). The library was generated by 5' RACE. Sequencer: Illumina HiSeq 2500. TCRdb reworked the public reads: Q25 trimming with fastp, MiXCR clone assembly, productive beta chains retained. Identical CDR3 proteins give one entry, which carries the most common genes and DNA. The sample table shows roughly 250,000 distinct CDR3 sequences, and over 10% are seen once. The top ten clones comprise 0.4% to 0.65% of the sample. The treatment or condition label, read with the paper, signifies: live attenuated yellow fever vaccine strain. Material: CD4+ T cells sorted from PBMCs, obtained 45 days after the yellow fever booster vaccination. The origin of the receptors is a man aged 25 to 40 who received the YFV17D yellow fever vaccine.

The chain recombines TRBV12-3 or TRBV12-4 with TRBJ2-1; D call uncertain. Trimming took off 3 bases at V and 9 bases at J, with 15 bases between the two ends. The CDR3 length is 14 residues. This chain's CDR3 is CASSLFLASGEQFF. The CDR3 DNA reads as TGTGCCAGCAGTTTGTTTCTGGCCTCAGGTGAGCAGTTCTTC.

The V gene is TRBV4-3, the J gene TRBJ1-4, with a weak D call TRBD1 (6 bases). V dropped 3 bases and J dropped 8 bases, with 19 bases sitting between them. The germline CDR1 and CDR2 sequences are LGHNA and YSLEER. The CDR3 has 16 residues. The CDR3 spells CASSHRRQGLEEKLFF. The CDR3 nucleotides are TGCGCCAGCAGCCATCGTCGCCAGGGGTTAGAAGAAAAACTGTTTTTT.

This chain joins TRBV5-1 and TRBJ2-3; D might be TRBD1 or TRBD2, each matching 5 bases. Between the trimmed V and J ends, which lost 4 bases and 3 bases, there was a span of 21 bases. Germline lookup yields CDR1 SGHRS and CDR2 YFSETQ. The CDR3 covers 17 residues. The CDR3 sequence: CASSLGTSGFETDTQYF. CDR3 DNA sequence: TGCGCCAGCAGCCTTGGGACCTCGGGATTCGAGACAGATACGCAGTATTTT.

The chain uses TRBV18 and TRBJ2-1; D tentatively fits TRBD1 or TRBD2 (5 bases each). CDR3 length: 17 amino acids. The germline CDR1 and CDR2 sequences are KGHSH and LQKENI. Trimming stripped 8 bases from V and 0 bases from J, with 20 bases between. The CDR3 region is CASAPEGPVSSYNEQFF. In DNA form, the CDR3 reads TGTGCCAGCGCCCCTGAGGGACCCGTAAGCTCCTACAATGAGCAGTTCTTC.

The rearrangement joins TRBV5-1 to TRBJ2-3; D is perhaps TRBD2 (5 bases). This CDR3 region has 16 residues. Germline V CDR1 and CDR2: SGHRS, YFSETQ. V was shortened by 1 base and J by 2 bases, with 14 bases between the two germline ends. The CDR3 here is CASSLQERIHTDTQYF. The CDR3 bases are TGCGCCAGCAGCTTGCAGGAGCGGATACACACAGATACGCAGTATTTT.

V gene TRBV7-2 combines with J gene TRBJ2-7; D might be TRBD2 (5 bases). The CDR3 runs 15 residues. The V end lost 5 bases, the J end lost 0 bases, and 14 bases lay between the germline ends. Per the germline V gene, CDR1 is SGHTA and CDR2 is FQGNSA. The chain's CDR3 is CASSPSPGNSYEQYF. CDR3 bases: TGTGCCAGCAGCCCGTCTCCGGGAAACTCCTACGAGCAGTACTTC.

This clonotype has more than one count but fewer than ten. The genes are TRBV7-2 and TRBJ2-1, with D perhaps matching TRBD2 (6 bases). This CDR3 is 14 amino acids long. From germline, CDR1 is SGHTA and CDR2 FQGNSA. The V end was cut by 2 bases, the J end by 4 bases, with 9 bases between. The CDR3 bases are TGTGCCAGCAGCTTATTAGCGGCTTACAATGAGCAGTTCTTC. It specifies CASSLLAAYNEQFF.

The chain employs TRBV20-1 and TRBJ2-7; 15 positions match TRBD2. The ends lost 5 bases at V and 5 bases at J; junction bases unmatched: 19. The germline CDR1 and CDR2 sequences are DFQATT and SNEGSKA (reference sequence). CDR3 length: 19 residues. CDR3 DNA sequence: TGCAGTGCTCAGGCTCCGCGGACTAGCGGGAGGGTCGGGCTGAACGAGCAGTACTTC. Translating it yields CSAQAPRTSGRVGLNEQYF.

This clonotype occurred a few times. This chain joins TRBV7-2 and TRBJ2-7, with D maybe TRBD1 (5 bases). Germline assignment: CDR1 SGHTA and CDR2 FQGNSA. V was trimmed by 5 bases and J by 5 bases, leaving 19 bases between them. The CDR3 has 15 residues. CDR3 DNA: TGTGCCAGCAGCATTCGTGGTCTAGACAGTCACGAGCAGTACTTC. This translates into CASSIRGLDSHEQYF.

This clonotype occurred a few times. V gene TRBV7-2 combines with J gene TRBJ2-7, with D tentatively TRBD2 (5 bases). There are 15 residues in the CDR3. Trimming pared 5 bases from V and 7 bases from J, leaving 21 bases between. In germline, CDR1 is SGHTA, CDR2 FQGNSA. The CDR3 region has the DNA TGTGCCAGCAGCCCCGGAGGTCTTCGAACGGGAGAGCAGTACTTC. This translates into CASSPGGLRTGEQYF.

The CDR3 spells CASSQVESANGRYNEQFF. In nucleotides, the CDR3 is TGCGCCAGCAGCCAAGTCGAAAGCGCGAATGGCAGATACAATGAGCAGTTCTTC. The V gene is TRBV4-3, the J gene TRBJ2-1; the D is unclear. The CDR3 loop spans 18 amino acids. Germline V gene sequence: CDR1 LGHNA, CDR2 YSLEER. V was trimmed by 1 base and J by 4 bases, leaving 20 bases between them.

This clonotype showed up just a few times. The V call is TRBV20-1, the J call TRBJ2-5; no definite D call. Trimming took off 4 bases at V and 4 bases at J, with 7 bases between the two ends. This CDR3 contains 11 residues. From germline, CDR1 is DFQATT and CDR2 SNEGSKA (reference sequence). The CDR3 region is CSATPVETQYF. CDR3 nucleotides: TGCAGTGCTACCCCGGTAGAGACCCAGTACTTC.

This clonotype appeared a few times. The chain employs TRBV18 and TRBJ2-1, with D hard to call. This CDR3 contains 15 residues. V lost 6 bases, J lost 1 base, and 13 bases lay in between. Germline lookup yields CDR1 KGHSH and CDR2 LQKENI. The CDR3 nucleotides read TGTGCCAGCTCCCCCCTCAGGCCTTCCTACAATGAGCAGTTCTTC. This gives the protein CASSPLRPSYNEQFF.

The rearrangement links TRBV12-3 or TRBV12-4 to TRBJ2-7, with 8 bases that match TRBD1. The CDR3 has 14 amino acids. V trimming: 5 bases; J trimming: 5 bases; junction bases outside the gene matches: 8. The CDR3, as DNA: TGTGCCAGCAGTCGCCAGGGGGCGATTGACGAGCAGTACTTC. It translates to CASSRQGAIDEQYF.

This clonotype was observed at least ten times. The chain recombines TRBV14 with TRBJ2-1; no firm D call. There are 11 residues in the CDR3. V gave up 6 bases and J gave up 7 bases, with 7 bases separating them. Germline CDR1 and CDR2: SGHDN and FVKESK. CDR3 nucleotides: TGTGCCAGCAGTATACGGAATGAGCAGTTCTTC. Translated, it gives CASSIRNEQFF.

In its sample, this clonotype was seen a few times. V gene TRBV4-3 combines with J gene TRBJ2-5; no clear D. Trimming took 4 bases from V and 1 from J, leaving 7 bases between them. CDR3 length: 13 amino acids. In germline, CDR1 is LGHNA, CDR2 YSLEER. CDR3 protein: CASSRSPQETQYF. As DNA, the CDR3 is TGCGCCAGCAGCCGATCTCCCCAAGAGACCCAGTACTTC.

J is TRBJ2-4 and V is TRBV28; 8 bases match TRBD1. The CDR3 runs to 17 residues. V gave up 3 bases and J gave up 0 bases; unmatched junction bases: 7. Per the germline V gene, CDR1 is MDHEN and CDR2 is SYDVKM. CDR3 sequence: CASSLSAGGLAKNIQYF. The CDR3 DNA follows: TGTGCCAGCAGTTTGAGCGCAGGGGGCCTAGCCAAAAACATTCAGTACTTC.